The table lists the clone carrying this T cell receptor (beta chain) with many counts. Antigen unknown. The data stem from a study of T-cell reconstitution after alpha-beta-depleted transplantation in children. The study's findings and limits: Some patients' high day-60 TCRbeta diversity was traced to surviving recipient T cells and thymic progenitors. Several hundred graft clones that had expanded were reportedly the source of alpha-beta T cells about two months after transplant. One year after transplant, T-cell counts and diversity came mostly from newly produced T cells.

Preparing the TCRbeta library involved the use of unique molecular identifiers. TCRdb fed the PCR reads into MiXCR, producing one record per CDR3 protein. Among roughly 7,700 distinct CDR3 sequences listed, 10% to 15% were seen once. The origin of this receptor is a patient aged 2 to 9 who had a stem cell transplant for inherited bone marrow failure, so the T cells may come from the graft donor. Source: PBMCs, mostly from graft donor cells, taken 60 days after TCRalphabeta/CD19-depleted stem cell transplant.

The CDR3 protein is CASSPLGSTTPPFF. CDR3 coding DNA: TGTGCCAGCTCACCATTGGGGTCTACCACTCCGCCCTTCTTC. This chain connects TRBV18 to TRBJ2-1; D call uncertain. The CDR3 has 14 residues. Between the trimmed V and J ends, which lost 2 bases and 16 bases, there was a span of 21 bases. Germline V gene data show CDR1 as KGHSH and CDR2 as LQKENI.